Listed below are T cell receptor beta chains from one sample, sequenced in a study of beta chain features in type 1 diabetes. This table comes from immunoSEQ multiplex PCR, and its TCRdb copy is limited to in-frame clones, with some not included. The top ten clones hold more than 6.5% of a sample with 330,000 or so clones, 14% of them seen once. Sequencing was done on a sample of central memory CD4+ T cells from blood. These receptors were collected from a man aged 25 to 40 in good health. The CDR3 runs from the conserved cysteine through the conserved F or W. A D gene is named only where the DNA matches it firmly. Rows may omit the clone size; those that give it use once, few, many or a size class.

v_call,j_call,d_call,clone_size,cdr3_nt,cdr3_aa
TRBV6-6,TRBJ2-7,TRBD2,-,TGTGCCAGCAGCACGACTAGCGGGGGCTCTTACGAGCAGTACTTC,CASSTTSGGSYEQYF
TRBV5-5,TRBJ2-2,-,-,TGTGCCAGCAGCGGCAGGACTGGGGCCGGGGAGCTGTTTTTT,CASSGRTGAGELFF
TRBV29-1,TRBJ1-5,-,-,TGCAGCGTTGCGACAGGATACAATCAGCCCCAGCATTTT,CSVATGYNQPQHF
TRBV2,TRBJ1-1,-,many,TGTGCCAGCAGTGTAAGGAACACTGAAGCTTTCTTT,CASSVRNTEAFF
TRBV7-8,TRBJ1-1,-,-,TGTGCCAGCAGCTACAACTCTGGAGGGGGGAACACTGAAGCTTTCTTT,CASSYNSGGGNTEAFF
TRBV29-1,TRBJ2-3,TRBD2,few,TGCAGCGTTTTAGGGACTACACGGGATACGCAGTATTTT,CSVLGTTRDTQYF
TRBV9,TRBJ1-1,TRBD1,-,TGTGCCAGCAGCGCTACTCAGGGGGCCGGCACTGAAGCTTTCTTT,CASSATQGAGTEAFF
TRBV30,TRBJ2-3,TRBD2,-,TGTGCCTGGAGTGTACTAGGTAGCGGGAGGGGGGGGGTCGCGGATACGCAGTATTTT,CAWSVLGSGRGGVADTQYF
TRBV7-2,TRBJ2-5,-,few,TGTGCCAGCAGCAGACGGCTAGCGCCCCCAAAAGAGACCCAGTACTTC,CASSRRLAPPKETQYF
TRBV27,TRBJ2-1,TRBD2,many,TGTGCCAGCAGTTTATCACTAGCGGGAGGACGGGAGCAGTTCTTC,CASSLSLAGGREQFF
TRBV30,TRBJ2-2,TRBD2,few,TGTGCCTGGAGCCGCCTAGCGGGAGTAAGTCGGGAGCTGTTTTTT,CAWSRLAGVSRELFF
TRBV9,TRBJ2-7,-,many,TGTGCCAGCAGCGTAGGGCTCAGGGAAGGAGAGCAGTACTTC,CASSVGLREGEQYF
TRBV9,TRBJ1-5,-,few,TGTGCCAGCAGCTCCGGGAGAGTCGATCCCTGGCGCCCTTATAGCAATCAGCCCCAGCATTTT,CASSSGRVDPWRPYSNQPQHF
TRBV11-2,TRBJ1-2,TRBD1,-,TGTGCCAGCAGCATGTATGGACAGGGGGGATATGGCTACACCTTC,CASSMYGQGGYGYTF
TRBV27,TRBJ1-5,TRBD1,-,TGTGCCAGCGGGGGGACAGGGGTAGGGCCCCAGCATTTT,CASGGTGVGPQHF
TRBV2,TRBJ2-1,TRBD2,-,TGTGCCAGCAGCCTACGACTAGCGACCTACAATGAGCAGTTCTTC,CASSLRLATYNEQFF
TRBV2,TRBJ1-1,TRBD1,few,TGTGCCAGCAGGGCTGACAGGGGAGGCACTGAAGCTTTCTTT,CASRADRGGTEAFF
TRBV10-3,TRBJ1-6,-,-,TGTGCCATCAGTGAGTCGATAGGGCCTAGCTCCTATAATTCACCCCTCCACTTT,CAISESIGPSSYNSPLHF
TRBV27,TRBJ2-5,TRBD1,few,TGTGCCAGCAGCCGAGGGGGCCTCCGAGAGACCCAGTACTTC,CASSRGGLRETQYF
TRBV2,TRBJ2-2,TRBD1,many,TGTGCCAGCAGACAGGGGACCACCGGGGAGCTGTTTTTT,CASRQGTTGELFF